Below, one T cell receptor (beta chain) is given with its context. Its recognized antigen is unknown. No per-base quality is available; no much larger clone lies one base away. The germline ends are 10 bases apart after V is trimmed by 6 bases and J by 8 bases. For CDR1 and CDR2, the germline V gene (reference sequence) lists MNHEY and SMNVEV. Including the terminal cysteine and phenylalanine, the CDR3 comprises 12 residues. The DNA shown is the 36-base CDR3, in frame from base 1. The trial excluded patients who had a history of autoimmune disease or who were on systemic immunosuppression. Peripheral blood for TCR sequencing was collected from all dose cohorts at baseline, on cycle 4 day 1, and on cycle 7 day 1. The samples were taken from a phase I, first-in-human, multicenter, open-label dose-escalation trial of ivuxolimab. Adults with locally advanced or metastatic melanoma, renal cell, hepatocellular, or head and neck squamous cell carcinoma were enrolled in the trial. Before TCR sequencing, CD4+ T cells and CD8+ T cells were sorted from peripheral blood as separate populations.

To sequence the TCRbeta CDR3 region, genomic DNA was isolated from the sorted cells. TCRbeta CDR3 regions were sequenced using the immunoSEQ Assay. TCRdb took this table from immuneACCESS and kept in-frame rearrangements with V and J called. Such tables lack part of the clones; where checked against another copy, unresolved V genes explain under half of the gap, and the rest is unexplained. Present in this sample are tens of thousands of clones, just over 90% of which were seen just once. In total, the top ten clones hold roughly a tenth of the sample. The data belong to a study of OX40 agonist ivuxolimab in advanced cancers. For the wider study: Ivuxolimab, which targeted the costimulatory receptor OX40 (CD134), was an agonistic, fully human IgG2 monoclonal antibody. Intravenous ivuxolimab was administered to patients every 2 weeks at six dose levels: 0.01, 0.1, 0.3, 1.5, 3 and 10 mg/kg. Of the approximately 53 patients in dose escalation, about 20 had hepatocellular carcinoma, around 15 had melanoma, 9 had renal cell carcinoma and 9 had head and neck cancer. In the dose-escalation cohort, approximately 82% of patients were male, and the mean age was roughly 60 years, with a range of about 23 to 90. Prior anti-PD-1, anti-PD-L1 or anti-CTLA-4 therapy was permitted, and checkpoint inhibitors had been received by about 44% of dose-escalation patients. Partial responses were achieved by three dose-escalation patients, of whom one had hepatocellular carcinoma and two had cutaneous melanoma. Peripheral TCRbeta sequencing aimed to test whether ivuxolimab altered TCR sequence diversity and caused clonal T-cell expansion. The paper covers the monotherapy dose-escalation part of the phase I ivuxolimab trial, which included N of about 51 patients. Beyond this particular receptor, the publication reports: At doses of 0.1 to 3.0 mg/kg, clonal expansion of both CD4+ and CD8+ blood T cells was observed from baseline to week 6. The antigen specificity of the peripheral T cells that underwent clonal expansion was not determined. After ivuxolimab, expanded clones were on average more numerous among CD8+ T cells than among CD4+ T cells. In the 0.1-3.0 mg/kg groups, partial responders were among the patients with the lowest normalized peripheral clonal expansion, particularly in CD8+ T cells. Low levels of normalized T-cell clonal expansion were also shown by some nonresponding patients.

The material was CD4+ or CD8+ T cells sorted from blood, obtained in a trial of the OX40 agonist ivuxolimab. This TCR was sampled from an adult with an advanced solid tumor such as melanoma, head and neck, liver or kidney cancer. The rearrangement joined TRBV27 to TRBJ2-2; TRBD1 might be the D gene, on 5 matching bases. The CDR3 amino acid sequence is: CASSRVTGELFF. DNA sequence: TGTGCCAGCAGCAGGGTTACGGGGGAGCTGTTTTTT.